Shown below are 3 T cell receptor beta chains from a single sample sequenced in a study of shared clonotypes between healthy human individuals. Assay used: immunoSEQ multiplex PCR; TCRdb lists only in-frame clones, some missing. The sample shows about 2.4 million clones, approximately 93% of them seen only once. The sample was naive CD4+ T cells from PBMCs. Subset meaning: CD45RA+ positively selected. Every receptor here comes from a man between 18 and 35 years old in good health. Some clones in this sample may be carry-over from other donors' samples.

CDR3 DNA: TGTGCCAGCAGCCAGGGGACAGGGGTCATCGCTTACTCCTACAATGAGCAGTTCTTC. This translates into CASSQGTGVIAYSYNEQFF. The rearrangement joins TRBV14 to TRBJ2-1; 10 nucleotides agree with TRBD1. After removal of 3 bases from V and 0 bases from J, the junction contained 11 bases not matched to a gene. The CDR3 has 19 residues. CDR1 is SGHDN, CDR2 FVKESK, per germline.

A few counts support this clone. The chain has TRBV2 and TRBJ1-1; tentatively, D is TRBD1 (5 bases). The V end was cut by 4 bases, the J end by 6 bases, with 9 bases between. Germline CDR1 is SNHLY and CDR2 is FYNNEI. The CDR3 runs 12 residues. This CDR3 is CASSGGVAEAFF. DNA of the CDR3: TGTGCCAGCAGTGGAGGGGTGGCTGAAGCTTTCTTT.

The CDR3 spells CATRLMAGVGNQPQHF. The CDR3 region has the DNA TGTGCCACCAGGTTGATGGCTGGGGTGGGCAATCAGCCCCAGCATTTT. The V gene is TRBV15, the J gene TRBJ1-5; D is ambiguous. The germline V and J ends were trimmed by 6 bases and 2 bases, with 17 bases remaining between them. Germline V gives CDR1 LNHNV, CDR2 YYDKDF (reference sequence). There are 16 residues in the CDR3.